This T cell receptor beta chain was recovered during a study of read filtering for tumor transcriptome and immune sequencing. The wider study: Among patients, some 17 were male and around 13 female, aged about 40 to 90 (mean around 68).

V shed 1 base, J shed 5 bases, and the junction held 7 bases outside the gene matches. The CDR3 loop spans 16 amino acids. CDR1 is MGHRA and CDR2 is YSYEKL in the germline V gene. The library was built from 400 ng RNA with molecular barcoded adaptors for alpha/delta and beta/gamma chains. One entry per CDR3 protein results from TCRdb running MiXCR on the reads. The top ten clones hold 15% of a sample with about 90,000 distinct CDR3 sequences, more than 9% of them seen once. Sequenced: a population of CD138-negative cells sorted from bone marrow. The origin of this receptor is a donor over 35 with multiple myeloma. J is TRBJ2-5 and V is TRBV4-1, with 10 bases aligning to TRBD2. The DNA of the CDR3 is TGCGCCAGCAGCCAAGGGGAGCGGGAGGGCCGGGAGACCCAGTACTTC. It codes for CASSQGEREGRETQYF.